This T cell receptor (beta chain) was documented in a study of cytomegalovirus exposure and HLA in healthy donors. Study outcomes and limitations: It was reported in a later analysis that an Asian-associated ancestry cluster showed fewer N-insertions than the roughly 620-donor mean.

In the case of this clone: Its specificity is not known.

PCR used 60 Vbeta primers and 13 Jbeta primers. TCRdb's table, derived via immunoSEQ multiplex PCR, lists solely in-frame clones and lacks some. The sample includes more than 85,000 clones, around four fifths of them seen just once. Germline CDR1 SGHTA, CDR2 FQGNSA. The CDR3 contains 17 residues. The sequencing input was PBMCs. The receptor was isolated from a man in his forties or fifties in good health and CMV-seronegative. The chain is built from TRBV7-2 and TRBJ2-5; D is perhaps TRBD2 (5 bases). The J call is uncertain, as TRBJ2-7 better fits the DNA end. The CDR3 protein is CASSLERPGLSSYEQYF. The DNA for the CDR3 is TGTGCCAGCAGCTTAGAGCGCCCGGGGTTGAGCTCCTACGAGCAGTACTTC.